The source of this T cell receptor (beta chain) is a study of tumor and adjacent non-tumor tissue in lung cancer. Study context: Histology: around 13 adenocarcinoma, 2 squamous cell carcinoma, 1 small cell lung cancer.

Three rounds of nested PCR, following a modified ARM-PCR protocol, produced the TCRbeta library. TCRdb reprocessed the multiplex PCR reads with MiXCR, giving one entry per CDR3 protein. Among 75,000 to 95,000 distinct CDR3 sequences listed, around 64% were seen once. In germline, CDR1 is SGHTA, CDR2 FQGTGA. The CDR3 consists of 16 residues. RNA was extracted from bulk tissue without any cell sorting. This clonotype has a handful of counts. One junction end does not reproduce the germline sequence, and a read error may be involved. The sequence was obtained from a man aged 55 to 70 with non-small cell lung cancer. Material: lung tumor tissue. The chain links TRBV7-3 to TRBJ2-6, with D possibly TRBD2 on 6 matching bases. In nucleotides, the CDR3 is TGTGCCAACAGCTTAACCGGGGACTGGGGGGCCAACGTCCTGACTTTC. Translating it yields CANSLTGDWGANVLTF.